This T cell receptor beta chain was recorded in a study of T cell changes during pregnancy in multiple sclerosis. The CDR3 is 16 amino acids. The ends were cut back, 5 bases at V and 0 bases at J, with 18 bases in the middle. Germline loops: CDR1 SQVTM, CDR2 ANQGSEA. The method was immunoSEQ multiplex PCR; TCRdb's version includes in-frame clones alone and lacks a portion of them. The sample holds tens of thousands of clones; approximately 92% are singletons and the top ten take less than 2%. The source is a female donor with multiple sclerosis, enrolled in a pregnancy study. The source material was peripheral blood, sampled in the first trimester of pregnancy. This chain connects TRBV29-1 to TRBJ2-3; D gene uncertain. This CDR3 reads CSVYPHLGGSTDTQYF. The CDR3 DNA is TGCAGCGTTTACCCTCACCTTGGCGGAAGCACAGATACGCAGTATTTT.